This T cell receptor beta chain was observed in a study of radiation and T cells in renal cell carcinoma. Described time point: baseline pretreatment blood. Treatment reported: 15 Gy SBRT to primary tumor, nephrectomy 4 weeks later. The protocol was immunoSEQ multiplex PCR, while the TCRdb copy is restricted to in-frame clones and leaves out a portion. The sample holds tens of thousands of clones, 70% to 85% seen once. V gave up 6 bases and J gave up 8 bases; unmatched junction bases: 9. Germline CDR1 reads MNHNY; CDR2 reads SVGAGI (reference sequence). This CDR3 contains 13 residues. This rearrangement joins TRBV6-6 to TRBJ1-2; 7 bases match TRBD1. Source: blood, taken from a patient whose treatment included radiotherapy and nephrectomy. The source of this sequence is a man between 60 and 75 years old with renal cell carcinoma. The CDR3 region has the DNA TGTGCCAGCAGATCTACAGGGGCTGGAGGCTACACCTTC. Translated: CASRSTGAGGYTF.